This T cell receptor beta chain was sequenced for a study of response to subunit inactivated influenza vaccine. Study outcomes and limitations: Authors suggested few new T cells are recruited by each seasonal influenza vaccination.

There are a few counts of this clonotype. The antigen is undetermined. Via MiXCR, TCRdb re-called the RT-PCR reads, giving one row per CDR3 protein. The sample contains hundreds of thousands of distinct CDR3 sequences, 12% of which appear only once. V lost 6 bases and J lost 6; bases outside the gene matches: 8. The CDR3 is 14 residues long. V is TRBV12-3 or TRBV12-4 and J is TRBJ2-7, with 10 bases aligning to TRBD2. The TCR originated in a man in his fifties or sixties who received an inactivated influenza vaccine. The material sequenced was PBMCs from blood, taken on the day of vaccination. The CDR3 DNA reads TGTGCCAGCAGCATACTAGCGGGGTCGGGCGAGCAGTACTTC. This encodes CASSILAGSGEQYF.